The TCR beta chain under discussion was sequenced for a study of T cells in Graves' hyperthyroidism and ophthalmopathy. Amplified regions were TCR beta CDR3 sequences from RNA transcripts. RT-PCR in the first round (using the HTBI primer set) targeted the TCR CDR3. TCRdb analysed the multiplex PCR reads with MiXCR anew, one entry per CDR3 protein. The table lists over 450,000 distinct CDR3 sequences, about an eighth of them singletons, with less than 20% in the top ten. This clonotype showed up many times. The length of the CDR3 is 15 residues. Germline-derived CDR1 and CDR2 are SGHAT and FQDESV (reference sequence). V was clipped by 5 bases and J by 4 bases; unmatched bases: 7.

The origin of this receptor is a woman aged 18-29 years with Graves' hyperthyroidism. The specimen was blood. V and J are TRBV11-1 and TRBJ1-2; 10 nucleotides match TRBD1. CDR3 DNA: TGTGCCAGCAGCATCGGGACAGGGGTTTCCTATGGCTACACCTTC. This encodes CASSIGTGVSYGYTF.